This T cell receptor (beta chain) was found in a study of immune characterization of retroperitoneal liposarcoma. One entry per CDR3 protein results from TCRdb running MiXCR on the PCR reads. The sample has around 5,000 distinct CDR3 sequences; more than 25% are singletons. V dropped 6 bases and J dropped 4; count of bases not matched to a gene: 6. The CDR3 consists of 15 residues. This clonotype was counted between two and nine times. This TCR derives from a female donor with retroperitoneal liposarcoma. The chain recombines TRBV12-3 or TRBV12-4 with TRBJ2-2; 9 bases line up with TRBD1. The sequenced sample consisted of tumor tissue. CDR3 region: CASSPSTGGTGELFF. The CDR3, as DNA: TGTGCCAGCAGCCCTTCGACAGGGGGCACCGGGGAGCTGTTTTTT.